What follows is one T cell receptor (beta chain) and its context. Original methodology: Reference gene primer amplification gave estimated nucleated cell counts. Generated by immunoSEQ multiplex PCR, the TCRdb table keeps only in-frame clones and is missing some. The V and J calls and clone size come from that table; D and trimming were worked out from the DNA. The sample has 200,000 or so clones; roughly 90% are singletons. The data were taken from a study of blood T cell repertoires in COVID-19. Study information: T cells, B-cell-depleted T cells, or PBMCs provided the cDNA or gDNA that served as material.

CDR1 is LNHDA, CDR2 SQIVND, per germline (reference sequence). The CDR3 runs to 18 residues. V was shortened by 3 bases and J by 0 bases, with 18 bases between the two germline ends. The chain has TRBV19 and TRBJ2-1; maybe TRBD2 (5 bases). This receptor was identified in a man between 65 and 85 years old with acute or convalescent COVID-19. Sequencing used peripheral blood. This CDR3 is CASSIGRLEAISYNEQFF. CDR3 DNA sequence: TGTGCCAGTAGTATTGGGCGTTTGGAGGCTATCTCCTACAATGAGCAGTTCTTC.